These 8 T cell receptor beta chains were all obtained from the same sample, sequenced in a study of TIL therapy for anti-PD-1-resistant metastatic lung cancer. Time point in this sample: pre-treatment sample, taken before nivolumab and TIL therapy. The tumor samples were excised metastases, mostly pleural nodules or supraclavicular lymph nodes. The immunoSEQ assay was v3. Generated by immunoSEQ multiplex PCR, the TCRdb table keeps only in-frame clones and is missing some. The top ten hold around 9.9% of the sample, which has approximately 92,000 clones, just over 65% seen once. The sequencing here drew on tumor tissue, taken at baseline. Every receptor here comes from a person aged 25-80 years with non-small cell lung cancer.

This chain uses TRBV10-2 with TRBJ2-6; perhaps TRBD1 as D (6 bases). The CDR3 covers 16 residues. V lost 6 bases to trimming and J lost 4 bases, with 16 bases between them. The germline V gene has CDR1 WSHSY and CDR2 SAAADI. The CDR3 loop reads CASRGQGWSGANVLTF. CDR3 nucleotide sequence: TGCGCCAGCAGGGGGCAGGGGTGGTCCGGGGCCAACGTCCTGACTTTC.

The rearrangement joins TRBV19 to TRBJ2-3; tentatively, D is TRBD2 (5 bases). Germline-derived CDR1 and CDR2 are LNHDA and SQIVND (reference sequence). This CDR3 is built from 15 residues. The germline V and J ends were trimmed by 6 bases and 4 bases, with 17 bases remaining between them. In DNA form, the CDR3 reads TGTGCCAGTAGCTCCGGGGAAACTAGATCAGATACGCAGTATTTT. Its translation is CASSSGETRSDTQYF.

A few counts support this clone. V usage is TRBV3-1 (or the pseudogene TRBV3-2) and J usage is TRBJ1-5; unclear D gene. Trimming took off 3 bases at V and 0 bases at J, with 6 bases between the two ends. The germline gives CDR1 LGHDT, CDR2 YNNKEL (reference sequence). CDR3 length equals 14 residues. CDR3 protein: CASSHIGSNQPQHF. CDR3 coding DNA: TGTGCCAGCAGCCATATTGGTAGCAATCAGCCCCAGCATTTT.

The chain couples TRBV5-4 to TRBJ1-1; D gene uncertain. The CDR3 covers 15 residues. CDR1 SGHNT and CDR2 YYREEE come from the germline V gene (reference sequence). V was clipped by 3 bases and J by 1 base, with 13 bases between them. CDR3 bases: TGTGCCAGCAGCTCCCGCGAAGGTACGAACACTGAAGCTTTCTTT. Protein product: CASSSREGTNTEAFF.

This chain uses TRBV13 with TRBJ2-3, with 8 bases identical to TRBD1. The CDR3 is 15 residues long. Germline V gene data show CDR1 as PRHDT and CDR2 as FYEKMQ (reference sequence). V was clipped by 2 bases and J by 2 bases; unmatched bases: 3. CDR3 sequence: CASSLNQGATDTQYF. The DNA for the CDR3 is TGTGCCAGCAGCTTAAATCAGGGGGCCACAGATACGCAGTATTTT.

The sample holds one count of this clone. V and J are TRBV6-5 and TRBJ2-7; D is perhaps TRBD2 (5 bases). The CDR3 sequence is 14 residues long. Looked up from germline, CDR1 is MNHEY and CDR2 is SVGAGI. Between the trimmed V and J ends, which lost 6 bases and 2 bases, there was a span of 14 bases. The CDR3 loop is CASRPAFGAYEQYF. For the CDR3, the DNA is TGTGCCAGCAGACCAGCATTCGGGGCCTACGAGCAGTACTTC.

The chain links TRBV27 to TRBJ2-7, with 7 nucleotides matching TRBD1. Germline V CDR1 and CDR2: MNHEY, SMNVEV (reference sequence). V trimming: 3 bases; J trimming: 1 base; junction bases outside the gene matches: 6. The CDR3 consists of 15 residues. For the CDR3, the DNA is TGTGCCAGCAGTTTGGTCCCGGACAGGTCCTACGAGCAGTACTTC. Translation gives CASSLVPDRSYEQYF.

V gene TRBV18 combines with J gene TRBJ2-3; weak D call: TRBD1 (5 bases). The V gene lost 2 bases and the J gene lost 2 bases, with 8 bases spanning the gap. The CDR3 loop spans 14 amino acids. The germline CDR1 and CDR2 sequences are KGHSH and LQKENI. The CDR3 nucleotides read TGTGCCAGCTCACCAGGGGCCCACACAGATACGCAGTATTTT. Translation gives CASSPGAHTDTQYF.